The clone carrying this T cell receptor (beta chain) was detected a few times. Its antigen is unknown. These data come from a study of T cell repertoires in cytomegalovirus infection. Study-level information: Shared public TCR beta signatures pointed to both CMV infection and a matching HLA type. Regarding the study as a whole: Predominance within the ex vivo response was attributable to HLA-C-restricted CMV-specific TCR beta clonotypes. Cumulative frequency (of public TCR beta family members) identified carriers of CMV plus the relevant HLA.

Each CDR3 protein gets one entry after TCRdb re-called the reads with MiXCR. The data contain under 200,000 distinct CDR3 sequences, roughly 9% of them singletons. This TCR was sampled from a human donor in good health (CMV status not recorded). Some clones in this sample may be carry-over from other donors' samples. Sequencing input: PBMCs.

The CDR3 sequence is CSAAADGGSAEKLFF. Written as DNA, the CDR3 is TGCAGTGCAGCGGCCGATGGGGGGTCGGCTGAAAAACTGTTTTTT. The chain uses TRBV20-1 and TRBJ1-4, with a possible D match to TRBD1 (5 bases). V was shortened by 6 bases and J by 7 bases, with 21 bases between the two germline ends. Germline loops: CDR1 DFQATT, CDR2 SNEGSKA (reference sequence). The CDR3 is 15 amino acids.